This T cell receptor beta chain was found in a study of sequential checkpoint blockade in melanoma. Study information: Both treatment sequences were followed by maintenance nivolumab. TCRbeta immunosequencing was performed on DNA from around 96 pretreatment melanoma tumor samples. Twenty-two patients had tumor biopsies before treatment and at week 13. Notes on the study in general: Patients with week-13 increases in T-cell fraction and clonality benefited about 30 times more often.

Treatment in this sample: randomized to nivolumab then ipilimumab (arm A) or the reverse (arm B). V was pared by 6 bases and J by 2 bases, with 8 bases between. CDR3 length: 13 amino acids. Assay used: immunoSEQ multiplex PCR; TCRdb lists only in-frame clones, some missing. This table has about 13,000 clones, 25% to 30% appearing once. At least ten counts were recorded for this clone. Its antigen is not known. Sample: tumor tissue (inferred from file names), taken from a patient given nivolumab and ipilimumab in sequence. The TCR was taken from a human donor with melanoma. V is TRBV23-1 and J is TRBJ2-4; D remains ambiguous. TRBV23-1 is an open reading frame whose function is uncertain. The chain's CDR3 is CASSFDTKNIQYF. CDR3 nucleotides: TGCGCCAGCAGCTTTGACACCAAAAACATTCAGTACTTC.